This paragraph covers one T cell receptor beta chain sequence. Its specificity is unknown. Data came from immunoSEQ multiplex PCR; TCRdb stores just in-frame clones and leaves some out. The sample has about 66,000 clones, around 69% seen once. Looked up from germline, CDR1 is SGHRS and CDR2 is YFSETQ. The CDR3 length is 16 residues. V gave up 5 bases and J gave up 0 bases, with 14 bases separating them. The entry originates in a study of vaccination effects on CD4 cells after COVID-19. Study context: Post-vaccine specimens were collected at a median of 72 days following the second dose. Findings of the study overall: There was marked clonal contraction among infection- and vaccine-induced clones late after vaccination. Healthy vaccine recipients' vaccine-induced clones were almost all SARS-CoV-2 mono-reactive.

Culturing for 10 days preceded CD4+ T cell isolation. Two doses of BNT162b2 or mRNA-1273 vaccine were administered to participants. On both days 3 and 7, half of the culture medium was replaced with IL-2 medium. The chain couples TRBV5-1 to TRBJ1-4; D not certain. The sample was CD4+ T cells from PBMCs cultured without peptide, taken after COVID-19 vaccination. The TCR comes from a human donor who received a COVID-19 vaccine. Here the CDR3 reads CASRAGGLATNEKLFF. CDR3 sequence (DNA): TGCGCCAGCAGGGCGGGTGGGCTTGCAACTAATGAAAAACTGTTTTTT.